Below, 24 T cell receptor beta chains from the same sample are listed, as sequenced in a study of control samples from healthy donors and cancer patients. Method: immunoSEQ multiplex PCR; TCRdb's copy keeps in-frame clones and lacks some. The data hold 170,000 or so clones, with approximately 92% observed a single time. Sequences were obtained from blood. The receptors were gathered from a man aged 25-45 years in good health.

The V gene is TRBV27, the J gene TRBJ2-7; TRBD1 agrees at 7 bases. The CDR3 loop spans 15 amino acids. The germline V gene has CDR1 MNHEY and CDR2 SMNVEV (reference sequence). J lost 0 bases, V lost 10 bases, and 12 bases had no gene match. The CDR3 here is CATQPLRDSSYEQYF. The DNA for the CDR3 is TGTGCCACACAACCTCTCCGGGACAGCTCCTACGAGCAGTACTTC.

The chain uses TRBV14 and TRBJ2-1; 10 bases fit TRBD1. The V gene end was trimmed by 4 bases and the J gene end by 8 bases; junction bases not matched to a gene: 11. Looked up from germline, CDR1 is SGHDN and CDR2 is FVKESK. This CDR3 comprises 16 residues. Here the CDR3 DNA reads TGTGCCAGCAGCCCACGCCCGGGACAGGGGTTCGATGAGCAGTTCTTC. This sequence encodes CASSPRPGQGFDEQFF.

This rearrangement joins TRBV12-3 or TRBV12-4 to TRBJ1-1, with unresolved D. Deletions cut 0 bases from V and 1 base from J, with 3 bases between. CDR3 size: 13 residues. The CDR3 loop reads CASSLAENTEAFF. In nucleotides, the CDR3 is TGTGCCAGCAGTTTAGCAGAGAACACTGAAGCTTTCTTT.

The rearrangement joins TRBV13 to TRBJ2-3; D perhaps matches TRBD1 (8 bases). CDR3 length: 16 residues. CDR1 PRHDT and CDR2 FYEKMQ come from the germline V gene (reference sequence). V lost 5 bases, J lost 4 bases, and 19 bases lay in between. The CDR3 reads CASSPRTGRASDTQYF. DNA of the CDR3: TGTGCCAGCAGCCCCCGGACAGGGAGGGCCTCAGATACGCAGTATTTT.

The rearrangement joins TRBV6-5 to TRBJ1-3, with D tentatively TRBD1 (5 bases). V was clipped by 6 bases and J by 7 bases, with 16 bases between them. Germline loops: CDR1 MNHEY, CDR2 SVGAGI. There are 14 residues in the CDR3. CDR3 sequence reads: CASRPGGDRNTIYF. CDR3 bases: TGTGCCAGCAGACCCGGGGGGGATCGGAACACCATATATTTT.

CDR3 protein: CASSQSERGKSYEQYF. CDR3 sequence (DNA): TGCGCCAGCAGTCAATCGGAGAGGGGTAAGTCCTACGAGCAGTACTTC. The chain couples TRBV23-1 to TRBJ2-7, with D perhaps matching TRBD1 or TRBD2 (5 bases each). TRBV23-1 qualifies as an ORF whose function is uncertain. V lost 0 bases and J 1 base, leaving 13 bases between the germline ends. This CDR3 comprises 16 residues.

The chain employs TRBV27 and TRBJ2-7, with a weak D call TRBD2 (5 bases). CDR3 length: 16 residues. Germline-derived CDR1 and CDR2 are MNHEY and SMNVEV (reference sequence). The V gene lost 3 bases and the J gene lost 0 bases, with 15 bases spanning the gap. The CDR3 DNA reads as TGTGCCAGCAGTTTTCGGGGTTTGAGGAACTCCTACGAGCAGTACTTC. This translates into CASSFRGLRNSYEQYF.

This chain joins TRBV28 and TRBJ1-2, with D unresolved. The length of the CDR3 is 12 residues. The V and J ends lost 2 bases and 1 base respectively, with 2 bases between them. Germline CDR1 reads MDHEN; CDR2 reads SYDVKM. The CDR3 here is CASSLGNYGYTF. The CDR3, as DNA: TGTGCCAGCAGTTTAGGTAACTATGGCTACACCTTC.

This clone is a singleton in its sample. This sequence joins TRBV5-4 and TRBJ2-7, with 7 positions matching TRBD2. This CDR3 contains 15 residues. Losses at the gene ends were 0 bases for V and 10 bases for J; bases not matched to a gene: 13. Germline CDR1 reads SGHNT; CDR2 reads YYREEE (reference sequence). The CDR3, as DNA: TGTGCCAGCAGCTTGGGGGCTAGCGGAGACGAGAAACAGTACTTC. Translating gives CASSLGASGDEKQYF. The full variable domain, rest sourced from reference TRBV5-4 and TRBJ2-7, is ETGVTQSPTHLIKTRGQQVTLRCSSQSGHNTVSWYQQALGQGPQFIFQYYREEENGRGNFPPRFSGLQFPNYSSELNVNALELDDSALYLCASSLGASGDEKQYFGPGTRLTVT.

V and J are TRBV29-1 and TRBJ2-5; 8 nucleotides line up with TRBD1. Germline-derived CDR1 and CDR2 are SQVTM and ANQGSEA. V lost 6 bases, J lost 5 bases, and 11 bases stayed unmatched. The CDR3 contains 14 residues. The CDR3 spells CSVELAGGRETQYF. Written as DNA, the CDR3 is TGCAGCGTGGAGCTGGCAGGGGGCCGGGAGACCCAGTACTTC.

This chain connects TRBV19 to TRBJ2-2, with TRBD2 matching 8 bases. Germline CDR1 reads LNHDA; CDR2 reads SQIVND (reference sequence). Trimming took 7 bases from V and 4 from J; bases not matched to a gene: 8. The length of the CDR3 is 15 residues. In DNA, the CDR3 is TGTGCCAGTACTCCCCCCGGGACTAGCACCGGGGAGCTGTTTTTT. It is translated as CASTPPGTSTGELFF.

The rearrangement joins TRBV5-5 to TRBJ1-3, with D perhaps matching TRBD1 (5 bases). CDR3 size: 15 residues. The germline CDR1 and CDR2 sequences are SGHKS and YYEKEE (reference sequence). The germline V and J ends were trimmed by 0 bases and 4 bases, with 11 bases remaining between them. The CDR3 sequence is CASSLVPGDGNTIYF. In DNA, the CDR3 is TGTGCCAGCAGCTTGGTCCCGGGGGACGGAAACACCATATATTTT.

The chain has TRBV28 and TRBJ2-7; 10 nucleotides line up with TRBD2. Germline CDR1 MDHEN, CDR2 SYDVKM. J lost 6 bases, V lost 6 bases, and 11 bases had no gene match. The CDR3 is 15 amino acids. CDR3 amino acids: CASSLTSGYLGEQYF. The CDR3, as DNA: TGTGCCAGCAGCCTGACTAGCGGGTACCTCGGCGAGCAGTACTTC.

The gene calls are TRBV20-1 and TRBJ2-1; 10 bases align to TRBD1. The germline V gene encodes CDR1 DFQATT and CDR2 SNEGSKA (reference sequence). The trim removed 6 bases at V and 5 bases at J, leaving 7 bases unmatched. There are 14 residues in the CDR3. This CDR3 is CSASLGQGNNEQFF. In DNA form, the CDR3 reads TGCAGTGCCAGTTTGGGACAGGGGAACAATGAGCAGTTCTTC.

This clone was recorded once. This rearrangement joins TRBV28 to TRBJ1-2; D is uncertain. Germline V lookup: CDR1 MDHEN, CDR2 SYDVKM. The CDR3 is 12 amino acids. Deletions cut 6 bases from V and 6 bases from J, with 11 bases between. The CDR3 sequence: CASRGTVDGYTF. CDR3 in DNA: TGTGCCAGCAGGGGAACTGTGGATGGCTACACCTTC.

This clone was found a few times. The J gene is TRBJ2-2, the V gene TRBV27, with TRBD2 as a possible D gene (5 bases). The germline V gene encodes CDR1 MNHEY and CDR2 SMNVEV (reference sequence). Between the trimmed V and J ends, which lost 5 bases and 1 base, there was a span of 14 bases. The CDR3 contains 16 residues. In DNA form, the CDR3 reads TGTGCCAGCAGTAGAAGGCTAGCCTGGAACACCGGGGAGCTGTTTTTT. Its protein is CASSRRLAWNTGELFF.

The rearrangement links TRBV6-5 to TRBJ1-6; no firm D call. The V gene lost 10 bases and the J gene lost 1 base, with 8 bases spanning the gap. CDR3 size: 13 residues. The germline gives CDR1 MNHEY, CDR2 SVGAGI. The CDR3 is CATRESYNSPLHF. As DNA, the CDR3 is TGTGCCACTAGAGAGTCCTATAATTCACCCCTCCACTTT.

The chain carries TRBV5-6 and TRBJ1-1, with D possibly matching TRBD1 (5 bases). The CDR3 spans 14 residues. Trimming pared 3 bases from V and 2 bases from J, leaving 11 bases between. Germline assignment: CDR1 SGHDT and CDR2 YYEEEE. The CDR3 DNA is TGTGCCAGCAGCTGGGAAAGGGGAAACACTGAAGCTTTCTTT. It encodes CASSWERGNTEAFF.

This chain joins TRBV27 and TRBJ1-1; D ambiguous. The V gene lost 7 bases and the J gene lost 0 bases, with 15 bases spanning the gap. This CDR3 spans 15 amino acids. The germline V gene has CDR1 MNHEY and CDR2 SMNVEV (reference sequence). CDR3 protein: CASTPYPTMNTEAFF. DNA for the CDR3: TGTGCCAGCACCCCATACCCGACTATGAACACTGAAGCTTTCTTT.

This sequence joins TRBV6-2 or TRBV6-3 and TRBJ2-1; D remains ambiguous. Trimming pared 6 bases from V and 4 bases from J, leaving 10 bases between. Germline loops: CDR1 MNHEY, CDR2 SVGEGT. The CDR3 runs 13 residues. The chain's CDR3 is CASSLYSYNEQFF. The CDR3 coding sequence is TGTGCCAGCAGCCTCTACTCATACAATGAGCAGTTCTTC.

This clone was observed once. J is TRBJ1-1 and V is TRBV30, with 7 positions matching TRBD1. This CDR3 has 13 amino acids. The germline V gene encodes CDR1 GTSNPN and CDR2 SVGIG (reference sequence). V was pared by 5 bases and J by 7 bases, with 10 bases of the junction left unmatched. The CDR3 loop reads CAWGNRGGGEAFF. The CDR3 nucleotides are TGTGCCTGGGGGAACAGGGGCGGGGGTGAAGCTTTCTTT.

The V call is TRBV7-3, the J call TRBJ2-3; D is perhaps TRBD2 (5 bases). CDR3 length: 15 amino acids. Germline lookup yields CDR1 SGHTA and CDR2 FQGTGA. Trimming cost V 0 bases and J 1 base, with 8 bases left between them. In DNA form, the CDR3 reads TGTGCCAGCAGCTTAACGCGGGCCCGCACAGATACGCAGTATTTT. It codes for CASSLTRARTDTQYF.

Comments on this clone: One end of the junction is discordant with germline, which a read error may explain. The chain links TRBV7-2 to TRBJ1-2; D is unclear. Germline lookup yields CDR1 SGHTA and CDR2 FQGNSA. CDR3 length: 15 residues. Written as DNA, the CDR3 is TGTGCCAGCAGCTTAGCCGCGGACGGGTCCTATGACTACACCTTC. Protein: CASSLAADGSYDYTF.

The chain links TRBV19 to TRBJ1-2, with 8 bases that match TRBD1. Per germline, CDR1 LNHDA and CDR2 SQIVND (reference sequence). Unmatched junction bases numbered 6, after V lost 4 bases and J lost 5 bases. This CDR3 spans 14 amino acids. The CDR3 loop is CASSTPTGVYGYTF. Here the CDR3 DNA reads TGTGCCAGTAGTACCCCGACAGGGGTATATGGCTACACCTTC.